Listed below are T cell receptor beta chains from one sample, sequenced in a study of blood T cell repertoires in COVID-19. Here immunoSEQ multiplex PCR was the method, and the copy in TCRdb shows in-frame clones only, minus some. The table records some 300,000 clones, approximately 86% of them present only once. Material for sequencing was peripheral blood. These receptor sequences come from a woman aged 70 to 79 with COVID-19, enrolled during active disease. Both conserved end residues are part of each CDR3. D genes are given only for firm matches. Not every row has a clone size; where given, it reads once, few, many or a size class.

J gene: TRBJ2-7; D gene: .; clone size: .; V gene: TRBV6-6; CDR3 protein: CASSYSDSAYEQYF; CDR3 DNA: TGTGCCAGCAGTTACTCCGACAGCGCCTACGAGCAGTACTTC
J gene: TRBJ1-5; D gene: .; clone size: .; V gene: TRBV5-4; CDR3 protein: CASSSQGSSQPQHF; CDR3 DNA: TGTGCCAGCAGCTCACAGGGTTCCAGTCAGCCCCAGCATTTT
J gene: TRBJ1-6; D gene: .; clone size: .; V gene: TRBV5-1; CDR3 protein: CASVGPGLDSPLHF; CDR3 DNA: TGCGCCAGCGTGGGTCCAGGTTTGGATTCACCCCTCCACTTT
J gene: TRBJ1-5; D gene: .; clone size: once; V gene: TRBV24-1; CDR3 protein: CATSRDTNQPQHF; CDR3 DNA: TGTGCCACCAGCCGGGACACCAATCAGCCCCAGCATTTT
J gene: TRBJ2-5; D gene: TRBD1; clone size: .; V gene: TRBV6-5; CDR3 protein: CASRTQGGLETQYF; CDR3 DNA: TGTGCCAGCAGGACACAGGGGGGTCTAGAGACCCAGTACTTC
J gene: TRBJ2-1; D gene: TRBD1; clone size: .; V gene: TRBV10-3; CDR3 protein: CAISERGQDEQFF; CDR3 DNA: TGTGCCATCAGTGAGAGGGGACAGGATGAGCAGTTCTTC
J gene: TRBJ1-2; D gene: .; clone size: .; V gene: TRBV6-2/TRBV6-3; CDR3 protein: CASSYLQSVGYTF; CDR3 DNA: TGTGCCAGCAGTTATCTCCAATCGGTTGGCTACACCTTC
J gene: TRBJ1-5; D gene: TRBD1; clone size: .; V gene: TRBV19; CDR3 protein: CASSTGTGGNQPQHF; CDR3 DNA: TGTGCCAGTAGTACGGGGACAGGGGGCAATCAGCCCCAGCATTTT
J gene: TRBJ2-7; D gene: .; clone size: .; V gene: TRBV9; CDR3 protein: CASSVGDEQYF; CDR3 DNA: TGTGCCAGCAGCGTTGGAGACGAGCAGTACTTC
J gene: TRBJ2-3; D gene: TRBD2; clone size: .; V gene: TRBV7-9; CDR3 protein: CASSSTSGEATDTQYF; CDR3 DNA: TGTGCCAGCAGCTCGACTAGCGGGGAGGCTACAGATACGCAGTATTTT
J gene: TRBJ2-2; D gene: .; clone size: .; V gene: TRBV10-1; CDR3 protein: CASSERGTGELFF; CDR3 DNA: TGCGCCAGCAGTGAGCGGGGCACCGGGGAGCTGTTTTTT
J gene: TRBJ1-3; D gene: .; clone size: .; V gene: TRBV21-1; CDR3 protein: CASSPRGAQGARNTIYF; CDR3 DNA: TGTGCCAGCAGCCCCCGGGGGGCCCAGGGGGCGCGAAACACCATATATTTT
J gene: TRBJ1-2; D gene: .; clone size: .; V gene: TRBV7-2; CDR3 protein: CASSLRSGDGYTF; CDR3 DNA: TGTGCCAGCAGCTTAAGATCAGGGGATGGCTACACCTTC
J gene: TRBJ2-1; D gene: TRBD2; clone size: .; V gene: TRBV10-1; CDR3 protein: CASSDGSGGLNEQFF; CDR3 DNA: TGCGCCAGCAGTGATGGTAGCGGGGGTCTCAATGAGCAGTTCTTC
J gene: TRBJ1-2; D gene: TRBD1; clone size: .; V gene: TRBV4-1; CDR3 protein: CASSQEVDRGGWEGYTF; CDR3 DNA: TGCGCCAGCAGCCAAGAGGTGGATAGAGGGGGCTGGGAAGGCTACACCTTC
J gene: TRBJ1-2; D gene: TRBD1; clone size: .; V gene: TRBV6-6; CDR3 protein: CASTRDSDGYTF; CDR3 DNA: TGTGCCAGCACCCGGGACAGTGATGGCTACACCTTC
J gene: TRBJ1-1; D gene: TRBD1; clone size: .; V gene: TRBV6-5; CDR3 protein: CASQMGQGYTEAFF; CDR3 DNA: TGTGCCAGCCAGATGGGACAGGGGTACACTGAAGCTTTCTTT
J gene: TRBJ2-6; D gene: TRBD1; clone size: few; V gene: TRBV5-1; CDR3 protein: CASSSGQGGRSGANVLTF; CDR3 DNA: TGCGCCAGCAGCTCCGGACAGGGGGGCAGATCTGGGGCCAACGTCCTGACTTTC
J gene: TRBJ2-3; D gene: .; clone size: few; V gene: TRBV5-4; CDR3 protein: CASSLFGGDRGSF; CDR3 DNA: TGTGCCAGCAGCTTGTTCGGCGGAGACCGCGGCTCTTTT
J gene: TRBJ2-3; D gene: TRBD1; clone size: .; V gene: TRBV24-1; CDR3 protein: CATSDRTGVSTDTQYF; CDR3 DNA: TGTGCCACCAGTGACCGCACAGGGGTCAGCACAGATACGCAGTATTTT
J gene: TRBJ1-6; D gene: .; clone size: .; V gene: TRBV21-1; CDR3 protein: CASSKPRTFDRSGDYNSPLHF; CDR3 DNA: TGTGCCAGCAGCAAACCCCGGACATTCGACAGGTCTGGCGATTATAATTCACCCCTCCACTTT
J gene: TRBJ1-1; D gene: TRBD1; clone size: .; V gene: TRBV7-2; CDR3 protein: CASTPLQGKAFF; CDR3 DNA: TGTGCCAGCACCCCACTACAGGGGAAGGCTTTCTTT
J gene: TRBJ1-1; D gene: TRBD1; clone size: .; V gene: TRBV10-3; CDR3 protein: CAISATGEVYTEAFF; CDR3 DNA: TGTGCCATCAGTGCCACAGGGGAGGTGTACACTGAAGCTTTCTTT
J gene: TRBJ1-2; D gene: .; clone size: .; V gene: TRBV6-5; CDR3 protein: CASSYSQDSSYGYTF; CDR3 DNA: TGTGCCAGCAGTTACTCGCAGGACAGTTCCTATGGCTACACCTTC
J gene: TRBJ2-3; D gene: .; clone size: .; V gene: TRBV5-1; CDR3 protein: CASSLDGGSSRTQYF; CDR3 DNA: TGCGCCAGCAGCTTGGATGGCGGATCTTCACGGACGCAGTATTTT
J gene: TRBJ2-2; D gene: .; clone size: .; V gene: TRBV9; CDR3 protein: CASSVGGNTGELFF; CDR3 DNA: TGTGCCAGCAGCGTAGGCGGGAACACCGGGGAGCTGTTTTTT
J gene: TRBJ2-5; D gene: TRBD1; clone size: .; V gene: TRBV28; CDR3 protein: CASRSVMGQGSETQYF; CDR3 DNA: TGTGCCAGCAGGTCCGTGATGGGACAGGGAAGTGAGACCCAGTACTTC
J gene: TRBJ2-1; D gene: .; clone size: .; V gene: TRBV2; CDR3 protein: CARRTVYNEQFF; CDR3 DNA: TGTGCCAGACGGACAGTTTACAATGAGCAGTTCTTC
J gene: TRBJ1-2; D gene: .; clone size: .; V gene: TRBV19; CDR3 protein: CASSIALNYGYTF; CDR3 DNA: TGTGCCAGTAGTATAGCCCTTAACTATGGCTACACCTTC
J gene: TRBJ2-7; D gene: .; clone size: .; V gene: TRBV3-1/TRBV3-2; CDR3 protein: CASSQYMDSRAGYF; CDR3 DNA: TGTGCCAGCAGCCAATATATGGACTCCCGGGCCGGGTACTTC
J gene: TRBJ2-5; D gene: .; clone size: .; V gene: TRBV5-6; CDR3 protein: CASRKGLQETQYF; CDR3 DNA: TGTGCCAGCAGAAAGGGACTTCAAGAGACCCAGTACTTC
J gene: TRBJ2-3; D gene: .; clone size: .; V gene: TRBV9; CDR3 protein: CASSVASAGRTDTQYF; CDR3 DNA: TGTGCCAGCAGCGTAGCCTCGGCGGGCCGCACAGATACGCAGTATTTT
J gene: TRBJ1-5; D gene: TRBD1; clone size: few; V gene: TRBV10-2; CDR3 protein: CASSRTGDSNQPQHF; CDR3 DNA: TGCGCCAGCAGTCGGACAGGGGATAGCAATCAGCCCCAGCATTTT
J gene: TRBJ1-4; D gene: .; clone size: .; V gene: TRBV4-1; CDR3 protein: CASSAIGLKEKLFF; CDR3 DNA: TGCGCCAGCAGCGCGATCGGGTTAAAAGAAAAACTGTTTTTT
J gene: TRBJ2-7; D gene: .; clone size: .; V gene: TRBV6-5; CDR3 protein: CASSRRTYSYEQYF; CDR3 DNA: TGTGCCAGCAGCAGGCGGACTTACTCCTACGAGCAGTACTTC
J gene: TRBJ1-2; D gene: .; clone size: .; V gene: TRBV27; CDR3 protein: CASSFNGESFGYTF; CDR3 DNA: TGTGCCAGCAGTTTTAATGGGGAGTCTTTTGGCTACACCTTC
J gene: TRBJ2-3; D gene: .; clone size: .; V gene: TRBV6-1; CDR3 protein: CASSDSADTQYF; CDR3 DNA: TGTGCCAGCAGTGACAGCGCAGATACGCAGTATTTT
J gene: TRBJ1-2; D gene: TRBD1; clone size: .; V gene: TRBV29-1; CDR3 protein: CSVDRDGYTF; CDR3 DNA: TGCAGCGTCGACAGGGATGGCTACACCTTC
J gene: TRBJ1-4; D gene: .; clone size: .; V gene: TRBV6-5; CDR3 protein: CASSYYRGGEKLFF; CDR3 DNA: TGTGCCAGCAGTTACTATAGGGGTGGGGAAAAACTGTTTTTT
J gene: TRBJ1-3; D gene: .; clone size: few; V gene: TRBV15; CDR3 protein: CATSRGDNSGNTIYF; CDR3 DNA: TGTGCCACCAGCAGAGGAGACAACTCTGGAAACACCATATATTTT
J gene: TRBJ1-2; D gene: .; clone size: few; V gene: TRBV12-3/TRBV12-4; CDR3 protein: CASSFGIDYGYTF; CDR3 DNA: TGTGCCAGCAGTTTCGGTATCGACTATGGCTACACCTTC
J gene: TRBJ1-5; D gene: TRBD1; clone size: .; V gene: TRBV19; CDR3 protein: CASSIRTGEGQPQHF; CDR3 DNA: TGTGCCAGTAGTATAAGGACAGGGGAAGGCCAGCCCCAGCATTTT
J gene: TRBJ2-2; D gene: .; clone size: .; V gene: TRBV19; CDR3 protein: CASSIVNRVGGELFF; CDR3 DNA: TGTGCCAGTAGTATAGTCAACAGGGTAGGCGGGGAGCTGTTTTTT
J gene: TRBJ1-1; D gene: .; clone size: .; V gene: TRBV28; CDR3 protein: CASSVGGTEAFF; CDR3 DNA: TGTGCCAGCAGTGTTGGAGGGACTGAAGCTTTCTTT
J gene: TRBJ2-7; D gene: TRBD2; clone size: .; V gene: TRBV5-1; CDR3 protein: CASSPKAGAYEQYF; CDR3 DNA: TGCGCCAGCAGCCCGAAAGCGGGGGCCTACGAGCAGTACTTC
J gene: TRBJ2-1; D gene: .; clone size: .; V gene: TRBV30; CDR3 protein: CAWSMAGAEQFF; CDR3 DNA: TGTGCCTGGAGTATGGCGGGGGCCGAGCAGTTCTTC
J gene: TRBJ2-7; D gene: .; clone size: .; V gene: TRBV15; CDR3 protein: CATSRTTPSYEQYF; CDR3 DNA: TGTGCCACCAGCAGGACGACACCCTCCTACGAGCAGTACTTC
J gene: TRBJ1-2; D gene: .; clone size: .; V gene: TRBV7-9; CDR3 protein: CATSDGGFRGYTF; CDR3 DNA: TGTGCCACCTCGGATGGAGGGTTCCGGGGCTACACCTTC
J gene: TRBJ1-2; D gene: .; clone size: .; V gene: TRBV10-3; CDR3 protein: CAISGDTNYGYTF; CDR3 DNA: TGTGCCATCAGTGGGGACACTAACTATGGCTACACCTTC
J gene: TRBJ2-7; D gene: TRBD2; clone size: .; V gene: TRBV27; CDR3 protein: CASGEGTPYEQYF; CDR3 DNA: TGTGCCAGCGGGGAGGGGACGCCCTACGAGCAGTACTTC
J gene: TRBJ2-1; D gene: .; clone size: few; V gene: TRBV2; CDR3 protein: CASSERRGNEQFF; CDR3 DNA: TGTGCCAGCAGTGAACGGCGGGGCAATGAGCAGTTCTTC
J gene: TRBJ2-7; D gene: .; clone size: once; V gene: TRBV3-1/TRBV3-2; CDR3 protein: CASSQGTGNYEQYF; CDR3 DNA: TGTGCCAGCAGCCAAGGGACGGGGAACTACGAGCAGTACTTC
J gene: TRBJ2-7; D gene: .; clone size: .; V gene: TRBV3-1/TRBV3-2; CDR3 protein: CASSQRGSSYEQYF; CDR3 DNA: TGTGCCAGCAGCCAAAGGGGGAGCTCCTACGAGCAGTACTTC
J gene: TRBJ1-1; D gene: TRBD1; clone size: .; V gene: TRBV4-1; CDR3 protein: CASSQSGTGGDRNTEAFF; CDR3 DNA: TGCGCCAGCAGCCAGTCCGGGACAGGGGGCGACCGGAACACTGAAGCTTTCTTT
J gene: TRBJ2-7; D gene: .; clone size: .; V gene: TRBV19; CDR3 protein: CASSMGAASYEQYF; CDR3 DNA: TGTGCCAGTAGTATGGGCGCAGCTTCCTACGAGCAGTACTTC